The rows below give T cell receptor beta chains drawn from one sample of a study of cytomegalovirus exposure and HLA in healthy donors. The assay was immunoSEQ multiplex PCR, and TCRdb's table has in-frame clones only and misses some. The repertoire holds around 120,000 clones, with 70% to 80% as singletons. Source material: PBMCs. These TCRs come from a woman aged 35 to 49 in good health and CMV-seronegative. Both conserved end residues are trimmed from each CDR3. D genes are given only for firm matches. Size values are once, few and many counts, or a class for expanded clones, and some rows have none.

J gene	D gene	clone size	V gene	CDR3 length	CDR3 protein
TRBJ2-5	.	few	TRBV2	16	ASSESPSKGAQQETQY
TRBJ2-5	.	.	TRBV28	11	ASSLRGWETQY
TRBJ2-1	TRBD2	.	TRBV10-2	13	ASTERGSSYNEQF
TRBJ2-5	TRBD1	.	TRBV7-2	11	ASSSDREETQY
TRBJ2-4	.	.	TRBV28	14	ASSYARDTSLYIQY
TRBJ2-3	.	.	TRBV7-8	13	ASSDRQVSTDTQY
TRBJ2-2	TRBD1	.	TRBV7-9	13	ASSRWTGSTGELF
TRBJ1-2	.	.	TRBV5-4	10	ASSLNSDGYT
TRBJ1-1	.	once	TRBV19	13	ASSIIWELNTEAF
TRBJ1-1	.	once	TRBV5-6	10	ASSLYKVEAF
TRBJ1-6	TRBD1	.	TRBV11-3	13	ASSLDARGNSPLH
TRBJ1-6	TRBD1	few	TRBV7-9	13	ASSLGQGEGSPLH
TRBJ2-2	.	.	TRBV27	14	ASTRGNWGRTGELF
TRBJ2-3	TRBD2	.	TRBV5-6	12	ASSSGLDADTQY
TRBJ1-2	TRBD1	.	TRBV27	11	ASSLRQGYGYT
TRBJ1-6	.	.	TRBV14	11	ASSPGGFSPLH
TRBJ1-2	TRBD1	few	TRBV27	11	ASSLEGATGYT
TRBJ2-3	.	.	TRBV2	13	ATKPGGGGTDTQY
TRBJ2-3	TRBD2	.	TRBV7-2	14	ASSLASGGASDTQY
TRBJ1-6	.	.	TRBV9	13	ASSVGSGPNSPLH
TRBJ1-2	.	.	TRBV28	8	ASRNYGYT
TRBJ2-1	.	.	TRBV19	11	ASSITGLNEQF
TRBJ1-1	TRBD1	.	TRBV7-6	12	ASSPGGSWTEAF
TRBJ2-7	.	.	TRBV19	14	ASRALAEGPSYEQY
TRBJ2-5	TRBD2	.	TRBV2	12	ASRWRGGRETQY
TRBJ1-1	.	few	TRBV2	12	ASSEGEGDTEAF
TRBJ2-3	TRBD1	few	TRBV20-1	9	SAGQADTQY
TRBJ1-2	TRBD1	.	TRBV6-5	11	ASRSGTGIGYT
TRBJ1-1	TRBD1	.	TRBV29-1	13	SVAGGFSLNTEAF
TRBJ1-2	.	.	TRBV6-6	8	ASSSGGYT
TRBJ2-2	TRBD2	few	TRBV5-1	15	ASSFQGGRDYTGELF
TRBJ2-1	.	.	TRBV5-1	13	ASSSLAGHAGEQF
TRBJ1-1	.	.	TRBV6-1	17	ASSASVPTIGGEDWTAF
TRBJ2-2	TRBD1	.	TRBV4-3	14	ASSQDGDRGAGELF
TRBJ2-7	TRBD1	.	TRBV5-1	13	ASSPGTEPSYEQY
TRBJ2-3	.	once	TRBV29-1	11	SVKTRGGDTQY
TRBJ1-5	.	.	TRBV2	10	ASRENGQPQH
TRBJ2-7	.	.	TRBV7-9	12	ASSFEGVSYEQY
TRBJ2-2	TRBD2	.	TRBV28	14	ASSYPVGQRGGELF
TRBJ2-5	.	.	TRBV20-1	8	SAIEETQY
TRBJ2-4	.	once	TRBV27	12	ASSPEGGKNIQY
TRBJ1-6	.	.	TRBV6-6	11	ASSFEQSSPLH
TRBJ2-1	.	.	TRBV7-9	14	ASSLLRDSSYNEQF
TRBJ2-1	TRBD2	.	TRBV7-8	13	ASSFAAGTINEQF
TRBJ1-4	TRBD1	.	TRBV2	17	ASSVGDRVSPRANEKLF